The next 30 T cell receptor beta chains were all read from a single sample in a study of early T cells in non-severe SARS-CoV-2 infection. TCRdb re-derived calls from the 5' RACE reads in MiXCR, one entry per CDR3 protein. Among 50,000 to 60,000 distinct CDR3 sequences listed, under 15% were seen once. Sample: whole blood. The origin of the receptors is an adult who was a healthcare worker with PCR-confirmed SARS-CoV-2 infection or an uninfected control (not recorded which).

This clonotype was counted only a few times. The rearrangement joins TRBV25-1 to TRBJ2-1; 10 nucleotides match TRBD2. The CDR3 is 15 amino acids. The ends lost 5 bases at V and 5 bases at J; junction bases unmatched: 6. Germline values: CDR1 MGHDK, CDR2 SYGVNS. DNA for the CDR3: TGTGCCAGCAGTAACCTAGCGGGGGTTGACAATGAGCAGTTCTTC. Translating it yields CASSNLAGVDNEQFF. Complete variable domain (other parts from reference TRBV25-1 and TRBJ2-1): EADIYQTPRYLVIGTGKKITLECSQTMGHDKMYWYQQDPGMELHLIHYSYGVNSTEKGDLSSESTVSRIRTEHFPLTLESARPSHTSQYLCASSNLAGVDNEQFFGPGTRLTVL.

DNA for the CDR3: TGTGCCAGCAGCACTGACAGGGGAACTGGCTACACCTTC. It specifies CASSTDRGTGYTF. The chain carries TRBV7-2 and TRBJ1-2; 8 nucleotides align to TRBD1. The CDR3 loop spans 13 amino acids. The junction had 6 bases not matched to a gene; V was cut back by 5 bases and J by 7 bases. Germline V gene data show CDR1 as SGHTA and CDR2 as FQGNSA.

This clonotype was counted ten times or more. CDR3 DNA: TGCAGTGCTAGAGAGCCGGGGAGCACAGATACGCAGTATTTT. It encodes CSAREPGSTDTQYF. The chain uses TRBV20-1 and TRBJ2-3; a possible D gene is TRBD2 (5 bases). The CDR3 is 14 residues long. V was clipped by 0 bases and J by 0 bases, with 7 bases between them. Germline V lookup: CDR1 DFQATT, CDR2 SNEGSKA (reference sequence).

The sample holds a few counts of this clonotype. This chain's CDR3 is CAWSEMGAQTIYF. The CDR3, as DNA: TGTGCCTGGAGTGAAATGGGGGCACAGACCATATATTTT. The gene calls are TRBV30 and TRBJ1-3; weak D call: TRBD1 (6 bases). This CDR3 has 13 amino acids. Trimming left V 1 base short and J 10 bases short, with 14 bases between. Germline CDR1 GTSNPN, CDR2 SVGIG (reference sequence).

There are many counts of this clonotype. The V gene is TRBV7-2, the J gene TRBJ2-1, with 7 bases fitting TRBD1. The CDR3 runs 12 residues. J was trimmed by 9 bases and V by 6 bases; bases with no gene match: 5. Germline lookup yields CDR1 SGHTA and CDR2 FQGNSA. The CDR3, as DNA: TGTGCCAGCAGTCAGACAGGGACTGAGCAGTTCTTC. Residues: CASSQTGTEQFF.

This clonotype was recorded many times. The chain has TRBV5-4 and TRBJ2-1; 7 nucleotides line up with TRBD1. Trimming removed 6 bases from V and 6 bases from J; junction bases left unmatched: 9. Germline CDR1 and CDR2: SGHNT and YYREEE (reference sequence). CDR3 length: 14 amino acids. The DNA for the CDR3 is TGTGCCAGCACACAGGGGATCTTTTTCAATGAGCAGTTCTTC. Translated: CASTQGIFFNEQFF.

In this sample, this clonotype turned up many times. The chain combines TRBV25-1 with TRBJ2-7, with D possibly matching TRBD1 (5 bases). The CDR3 consists of 11 residues. Germline V gene data show CDR1 as MGHDK and CDR2 as SYGVNS. V shed 4 bases and J shed 6 bases, with 7 bases lying between them. The CDR3 sequence: CASSGGFEQYF. In DNA, the CDR3 is TGTGCCAGCAGTGGGGGCTTCGAGCAGTACTTC.

This clonotype qualifies as medium-sized. The gene calls are TRBV18 and TRBJ1-1; no reliable D call. V was pared by 3 bases and J by 3 bases, with 11 bases between. Germline CDR1 reads KGHSH; CDR2 reads LQKENI. The CDR3 contains 14 residues. Here the CDR3 reads CASSPWVLDTEAFF. The CDR3 nucleotides read TGTGCCAGCTCACCGTGGGTATTGGACACTGAAGCTTTCTTT.

This clonotype has just a few counts. CDR3 DNA: TGTGCCAGCAGCTTATCCTCGGGGGGAGTCGGGCAGCCCCAGCATTTT. Amino acids: CASSLSSGGVGQPQHF. The V gene is TRBV6-6, the J gene TRBJ1-5; TRBD1 is a possible D gene (5 bases). The length of the CDR3 is 16 residues. Trimming pared 6 bases from V and 7 bases from J, leaving 22 bases between. The germline CDR1 and CDR2 sequences are MNHNY and SVGAGI (reference sequence).

J is TRBJ1-4 and V is TRBV4-2; D uncertain. The CDR3 loop spans 16 amino acids. Germline lookup yields CDR1 LGHNA and CDR2 YNFKEQ. Trimming cost V 0 bases and J 8 bases, with 16 bases left between them. The CDR3 sequence is CASSQDNSRPREKLFF. The CDR3 DNA is TGTGCCAGCAGCCAAGATAATTCTCGGCCGCGAGAAAAACTGTTTTTT.

This clonotype has only a few counts. The rearrangement joins TRBV15 to TRBJ2-1, with 10 bases lining up with TRBD2. The germline gives CDR1 LNHNV, CDR2 YYDKDF (reference sequence). The CDR3 contains 15 residues. Trimming cost V 4 bases and J 9 bases; bases outside gene matches: 9. The CDR3 sequence is CATSMSTSSGSEQFF. DNA for the CDR3: TGTGCCACCAGCATGTCTACTTCTAGCGGGAGTGAGCAGTTCTTC.

This clonotype came up many times. The gene calls are TRBV12-5 and TRBJ2-1; the D is unclear. This CDR3 is built from 15 residues. V gave up 1 base and J gave up 12 bases, with 19 bases separating them. The germline V gene has CDR1 LGHNT and CDR2 FRNRAP. In DNA, the CDR3 is TGTGCTAGTGGTTTGGACTCGGGTCCCTCAAACGGGCAGTTCTTC. Its protein product is CASGLDSGPSNGQFF.

This chain connects TRBV30 to TRBJ1-1, with a tentative D call TRBD1 (6 bases). Germline CDR1 is GTSNPN and CDR2 is SVGIG (reference sequence). CDR3 length: 13 amino acids. Trimming removed 5 bases from V and 2 bases from J, with 12 bases in between. CDR3 nucleotides: TGTGCCTGGGAGCACAGGGCCAACACTGAAGCTTTCTTT. It yields the protein CAWEHRANTEAFF.

This clonotype was seen a few times. V and J are TRBV3-1 and TRBJ2-1; D might be TRBD1 (5 bases). The germline V gene has CDR1 LGHDT and CDR2 YNNKEL (reference sequence). V lost 4 bases to trimming and J lost 3 bases, with 13 bases between them. CDR3 length: 15 amino acids. The CDR3 coding sequence is TGTGCCAGCAGCCCCCTATGGCAGGGCTACAATGAGCAGTTCTTC. It codes for CASSPLWQGYNEQFF.

The J gene is TRBJ2-3, the V gene TRBV6-2 or TRBV6-3; TRBD2 matches 9 bases. This CDR3 has 15 amino acids. The germline CDR1 and CDR2 sequences are MNHEY and SVGEGT. V shed 6 bases and J 7 bases; nucleotides not matched to a gene: 11. The DNA of the CDR3 is TGTGCCAGCAGACTTAGCGGGGGACTCCTAAATACGCAGTATTTT. The encoded protein is CASRLSGGLLNTQYF.

This clonotype was recorded many times. The CDR3 is CASIRPFPWGFSYGYTF. The CDR3 DNA reads TGTGCCAGCATCAGGCCATTTCCTTGGGGATTTAGCTATGGCTACACCTTC. This chain uses TRBV6-5 with TRBJ1-2, with unresolved D. This CDR3 contains 17 residues. Germline CDR1 is MNHEY and CDR2 is SVGAGI. V lost 7 bases to trimming and J lost 4 bases, with 25 bases between them.

The CDR3 loop reads CASSELLGSYTF. Here the CDR3 DNA reads TGTGCCAGCAGTGAGCTACTTGGGAGCTACACCTTC. The rearrangement uses TRBV2 and TRBJ1-2; D ambiguous. The V and J ends lost 3 bases and 9 bases respectively, with 11 bases between them. This CDR3 contains 12 residues. Germline values: CDR1 SNHLY, CDR2 FYNNEI.

This clonotype was seen only a few times. One end of the junction does not line up with germline, which may come from a read error. The chain recombines TRBV5-6 with TRBJ1-2, with D uncertain. The germline V gene encodes CDR1 SGHDT and CDR2 YYEEEE. The CDR3 consists of 14 residues. Here the CDR3 DNA reads TGTGCCAGCAGCTTGGAGGGTATGGTCTATGGCAACACCTTC. This translates into CASSLEGMVYGNTF.

Many counts were recorded for this clonotype. The chain links TRBV11-2 to TRBJ2-7; D may be TRBD1 (5 bases). Looked up from germline, CDR1 is SGHAT and CDR2 is FQNNGV. V was cut by 2 bases and J by 4 bases, with 15 bases left in between. The CDR3 runs 15 residues. Written as DNA, the CDR3 is TGTGCCAGCAGCTTAAGCGACAGCCCTCAGTACGAGCAGTACTTC. As protein: CASSLSDSPQYEQYF.

This clonotype was detected a few times. This CDR3 reads CASSHVAGSQPQHF. The CDR3 coding sequence is TGCGCCAGCAGCCACGTCGCGGGGAGTCAGCCCCAGCATTTT. The chain joins TRBV4-1 to TRBJ1-5; D unclear. The CDR3 loop spans 14 amino acids. CDR1 MGHRA and CDR2 YSYEKL come from the germline V gene. Trimming took 3 bases from V and 6 from J, leaving 12 bases between them.

This chain joins TRBV6-5 and TRBJ1-6; possible D gene TRBD1, 6 bases. The CDR3 length is 13 residues. Trimming left V 2 bases short and J 10 bases short, with 9 bases between. Germline V CDR1 and CDR2: MNHEY, SVGAGI. CDR3 residues: CASSYDRRSPLHF. The CDR3 DNA follows: TGTGCCAGCAGTTACGACAGGAGATCACCCCTCCACTTT.

This clonotype was picked up a small number of times. The J gene is TRBJ2-7, the V gene TRBV2; 7 bases are shared with TRBD1. The CDR3 totals 14 residues. Germline V gene data show CDR1 as SNHLY and CDR2 as FYNNEI. The J segment lost 2 bases and the V segment lost 4 bases, leaving 5 bases of the junction unmatched. CDR3 loop: CASSAQGQPYEQYF. The DNA of the CDR3 is TGTGCCAGCAGTGCTCAGGGACAGCCCTACGAGCAGTACTTC. Based on the CDR3 plus reference TRBV2 and TRBJ2-7, the full variable domain is EPEVTQTPSHQVTQMGQEVILRCVPISNHLYFYWYRQILGQKVEFLVSFYNNEISEKSEIFDDQFSVERPDGSNFTLKIRSTKLEDSAMYFCASSAQGQPYEQYFGPGTRLTVT.

This clonotype was seen repeatedly, ten times or more. The chain recombines TRBV3-1 with TRBJ1-1; D is uncertain. The CDR3 is made up of 13 amino acids. The V and J ends lost 4 bases and 7 bases respectively, with 13 bases between them. The V gene's germline CDR1 is LGHDT and CDR2 YNNKEL (reference sequence). The CDR3 reads CASSPRRRNEAFF. CDR3 DNA sequence: TGTGCCAGCAGCCCCCGGCGGCGCAATGAAGCTTTCTTT.

Concerning this clonotype: A read error may explain this, as a much larger clone is one base away. The chain has TRBV7-2 and TRBJ2-4; D is uncertain. The V and J ends lost 1 base and 1 base respectively, with 11 bases between them. Germline assignment: CDR1 SGHTA and CDR2 FQGNSA. This CDR3 has 16 amino acids. The CDR3 DNA sequence: TGTGCCAGCAGCTTAGGTGTAGTGGAGGCCAAAAACATTCAGTACTTC. Translated, it gives CASSLGVVEAKNIQYF.

This clonotype was seen a few times. The chain carries TRBV10-2 and TRBJ1-2; unclear D gene. Germline CDR1 WSHSY, CDR2 SAAADI. V lost 2 bases and J 8 bases, leaving 9 bases between the germline ends. The CDR3 has 12 residues. The CDR3 region has the DNA TGCGCCAGCAGTGAGCTTCCCGGAGGCTACACCTTC. Translating it yields CASSELPGGYTF.

This rearrangement joins TRBV7-8 to TRBJ1-6; TRBD1 might be the D (6 bases). The CDR3 contains 16 residues. The germline gives CDR1 SGHVS, CDR2 FQNEAQ. V was trimmed by 2 bases and J by 7 bases, leaving 15 bases between them. The CDR3 sequence: CASSLLPPGDNSPLHF. The CDR3 nucleotides read TGTGCCAGCAGCTTACTACCCCCAGGGGACAATTCACCCCTCCACTTT.

This clonotype was counted only a few times. The chain joins TRBV29-1 to TRBJ2-5; D gene ambiguous. CDR3 length: 13 amino acids. CDR1 SQVTM and CDR2 ANQGSEA come from the germline V gene. V shed 7 bases and J shed 5 bases, with 17 bases lying between them. The CDR3 region is CSAGRRLSETQYF. CDR3 coding DNA: TGCAGCGCCGGACGGCGGTTATCGGAGACCCAGTACTTC.

In this sample, this clonotype turned up a few times. The genes are TRBV19 and TRBJ2-1; unclear D gene. In germline, CDR1 is LNHDA, CDR2 SQIVND (reference sequence). The CDR3 length is 16 residues. Trimming cost V 5 bases and J 4 bases, with 18 bases left between them. The CDR3: CASSPPDNSGYNEQFF. CDR3 DNA sequence: TGTGCCAGTAGTCCCCCCGACAATTCAGGTTACAATGAGCAGTTCTTC.

The chain uses TRBV12-3 or TRBV12-4 and TRBJ2-1; maybe TRBD2 (7 bases). The germline V and J ends were trimmed by 1 base and 3 bases, with 13 bases remaining between them. This CDR3 contains 16 residues. The CDR3 loop is CASSLVAGALYNEQFF. DNA of the CDR3: TGTGCCAGCAGTTTAGTCGCGGGGGCCCTCTACAATGAGCAGTTCTTC.

This clonotype has a count of ten or more. The genes are TRBV6-4 and TRBJ2-2; D is uncertain. V was clipped by 8 bases and J by 7 bases, with 14 bases between them. The CDR3 covers 13 residues. Germline CDR1 MRHNA, CDR2 SNTAGT. The CDR3 DNA sequence: TGTGCCAGCCAAGGATCCGATCACGGGGAGCTGTTTTTT. It encodes CASQGSDHGELFF.